This T cell receptor beta chain appears in the sequencing data of a study of OX40 agonist ivuxolimab in advanced cancers. Germline-derived CDR1 and CDR2 are MDHEN and SYDVKM. V dropped 4 bases and J dropped 2; count of bases not matched to a gene: 6. There are 15 residues in the CDR3. The repertoire was sequenced with immunoSEQ multiplex PCR; TCRdb's copy has only in-frame clones and lacks some. The repertoire includes about 50,000 clones, about nine tenths of them detected once, and approximately 7% sits in the top ten. J is TRBJ2-7 and V is TRBV28; the match to TRBD1 covers 9 bases. The sequencing used CD4+ or CD8+ T cells sorted from blood, collected in a trial of the OX40 agonist ivuxolimab. This clonotype was sampled from an adult with an advanced solid tumor such as melanoma, head and neck, liver or kidney cancer. The CDR3 is CASSSGQGRAYEQYF. In nucleotides, the CDR3 is TGTGCCAGCAGTTCCGGACAGGGGCGGGCCTACGAGCAGTACTTC. The full variable domain, with the rest looked up from reference TRBV28 and TRBJ2-7, is DVKVTQSSRYLVKRTGEKVFLECVQDMDHENMFWYRQDPGLGLRLIYFSYDVKMKEKGDIPEGYSVSREKKERFSLILESASTNQTSMYLCASSSGQGRAYEQYFGPGTRLTVT.